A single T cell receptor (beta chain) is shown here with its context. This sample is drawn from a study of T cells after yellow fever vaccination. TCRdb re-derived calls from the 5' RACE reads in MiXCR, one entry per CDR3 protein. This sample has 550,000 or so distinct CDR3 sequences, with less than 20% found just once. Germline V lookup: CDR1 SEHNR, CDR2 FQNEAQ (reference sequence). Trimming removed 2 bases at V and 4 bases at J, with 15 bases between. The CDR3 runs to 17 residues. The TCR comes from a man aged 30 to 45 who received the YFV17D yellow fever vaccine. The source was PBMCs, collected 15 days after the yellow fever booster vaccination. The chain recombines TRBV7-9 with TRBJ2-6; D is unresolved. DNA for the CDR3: TGTGCCAGCAGCTTAAGCCTTGGAGAAAAGGGGGCCAACGTCCTGACTTTC. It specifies CASSLSLGEKGANVLTF.